The next 20 T cell receptor beta chains were all read from a single sample in a study of CD8+ T cells in alopecia areata. This sample's treatment: oral pan-JAK inhibitor, 5-10 mg twice daily. It was cDNA, reverse transcribed from extracted RNA, that served as the sequencing template. The method was immunoSEQ multiplex PCR; TCRdb's version includes in-frame clones alone and lacks a portion of them. The sample includes 90,000 to 100,000 clones, around 60% of them seen just once. The material was CD8+ T cells sorted from blood, obtained at week 4, from a patient treated with tofacitinib. The origin of the receptors is a human donor with alopecia areata.

This rearrangement joins TRBV6-5 to TRBJ1-6; 7 positions agree with TRBD1. The germline V gene has CDR1 MNHEY and CDR2 SVGAGI. There are 16 residues in the CDR3. The V gene end was trimmed by 0 bases and the J gene end by 4 bases; junction bases not matched to a gene: 3. CDR3: CASSYSSGGYNSPLHF. Here the CDR3 DNA reads TGTGCCAGCAGTTACTCGTCAGGGGGATATAATTCACCCCTCCACTTT.

In this sample, this clone turned up a few times. The CDR3: CASSEAPGPNTDTQYF. Here the CDR3 DNA reads TGTGCCAGCAGTGAAGCGCCGGGACCTAACACAGATACGCAGTATTTT. The genes are TRBV2 and TRBJ2-3, with D perhaps given as TRBD1 or TRBD2 (5 bases each). With 0 bases removed from V and 2 bases from J, the gap between germline ends came to 12 bases. The CDR3 runs 16 residues. In germline, CDR1 is SNHLY, CDR2 FYNNEI.

V is TRBV30 and J is TRBJ1-4; 10 bases agree with TRBD1. V was clipped by 0 bases and J by 6 bases; unmatched bases: 7. Germline values: CDR1 GTSNPN, CDR2 SVGIG (reference sequence). The CDR3 sequence is 16 residues long. The CDR3 coding sequence is TGTGCCTGGAGTGTACATAGAGGACAGGGGGATGAAAAACTGTTTTTT. As protein: CAWSVHRGQGDEKLFF.

V and J are TRBV6-4 and TRBJ2-3, with no clear D. Germline assignment: CDR1 MRHNA and CDR2 SNTAGT. V was clipped by 0 bases and J by 0 bases, with 7 bases between them. The CDR3 consists of 15 residues. This CDR3 reads CASSDSADSTDTQYF. CDR3 DNA: TGTGCCAGCAGTGACTCAGCAGATAGCACAGATACGCAGTATTTT.

The chain carries TRBV7-9 and TRBJ2-1; the match to TRBD2 covers 9 bases. The CDR3 length is 15 residues. The V and J ends lost 5 bases and 9 bases, in that order; junction bases with no gene match: 11. Germline V gives CDR1 SEHNR, CDR2 FQNEAQ (reference sequence). The CDR3 DNA sequence: TGTGCCAGCAGCGCAGTCCGCGGGAGGGATCCTGAGCAGTTCTTC. Amino acid sequence: CASSAVRGRDPEQFF.

V usage is TRBV6-1 and J usage is TRBJ2-7; D ambiguous. V lost 3 bases and J lost 6, with 9 bases in between. CDR1 is MNHNS and CDR2 is SASEGT in the germline V gene. This CDR3 has 12 residues. CDR3 amino acids: CASSDVTGEQYF. DNA of the CDR3: TGTGCCAGCAGTGACGTTACTGGCGAGCAGTACTTC.

This clone was seen a single time. The rearrangement links TRBV11-2 to TRBJ2-1; weak D call: TRBD2 (7 bases). The V end lost 8 bases, the J end lost 0 bases, and 14 bases lay between the germline ends. CDR3 length: 15 amino acids. Germline V gives CDR1 SGHAT, CDR2 FQNNGV. CDR3 protein: CASPGRGGSYNEQFF. CDR3 DNA: TGTGCCAGCCCTGGGAGGGGGGGCTCCTACAATGAGCAGTTCTTC.

V is TRBV4-3 and J is TRBJ2-3, with TRBD2 matching 7 bases. CDR3 length equals 16 residues. Per germline, CDR1 LGHNA and CDR2 YSLEER. With 0 bases clipped from V and 0 bases from J, the junction kept 3 bases outside the gene matches. The CDR3 sequence is CASSQDGRGSTDTQYF. As DNA, the CDR3 is TGCGCCAGCAGCCAAGATGGGCGGGGGAGCACAGATACGCAGTATTTT.

The rearrangement links TRBV30 to TRBJ1-3; TRBD1 might be the D (5 bases). Germline lookup yields CDR1 GTSNPN and CDR2 SVGIG (reference sequence). V was cut by 4 bases and J by 4 bases, with 17 bases left in between. This CDR3 is built from 15 residues. The CDR3: CAWTPGTTPGNTIYF. The CDR3 DNA is TGTGCCTGGACGCCCGGGACTACTCCGGGAAACACCATATATTTT.

The chain is built from TRBV4-3 and TRBJ2-4; D remains ambiguous. This CDR3 has 16 amino acids. Trimming cost V 1 base and J 0 bases, with 10 bases left between them. The V gene's germline CDR1 is LGHNA and CDR2 YSLEER. CDR3 sequence (DNA): TGCGCCAGCAGCCAAGTGGGCGGTCTAGCCAAAAACATTCAGTACTTC. Encoded protein: CASSQVGGLAKNIQYF.

The chain employs TRBV6-6 and TRBJ1-2; TRBD1 matches at 10 bases. V was clipped by 1 base and J by 6 bases; unmatched bases: 5. CDR3 length: 15 amino acids. The germline CDR1 and CDR2 sequences are MNHNY and SVGAGI (reference sequence). For the CDR3, the DNA is TGTGCCAGCAGTTACTATCCGGGACAGGGGAATGGCTACACCTTC. As protein: CASSYYPGQGNGYTF.

The chain carries TRBV29-1 and TRBJ2-3; 8 bases are a match to TRBD2. The length of the CDR3 is 16 residues. V lost 0 bases to trimming and J lost 1 base; unmatched junction nucleotides: 6. The germline V gene encodes CDR1 SQVTM and CDR2 ANQGSEA. CDR3 sequence: CSVEDLSSGGTDTQYF. The CDR3 region has the DNA TGCAGCGTTGAAGATCTGAGTAGCGGGGGCACAGATACGCAGTATTTT.

The gene calls are TRBV7-2 and TRBJ2-5; 11 bases agree with TRBD2. With V trimmed by 4 bases and J by 2 bases, 6 bases remained unmatched. This CDR3 has 16 residues. Germline CDR1 reads SGHTA; CDR2 reads FQGNSA. CDR3 amino acids: CASSSSLAGVQETQYF. The CDR3 coding sequence is TGTGCCAGCAGCTCCTCACTAGCGGGGGTACAAGAGACCCAGTACTTC.

J is TRBJ2-1 and V is TRBV18, with D perhaps TRBD2 (6 bases). In germline, CDR1 is KGHSH, CDR2 LQKENI. The ends were cut back, 2 bases at V and 4 bases at J, with 12 bases in the middle. The CDR3 runs to 15 residues. CDR3 sequence reads: CASSPLAGKYNEQFF. CDR3 nucleotides: TGTGCCAGCTCACCATTGGCGGGAAAATACAATGAGCAGTTCTTC.

This chain uses TRBV7-9 with TRBJ1-2, with TRBD1 as a possible D gene (6 bases). The germline CDR1 and CDR2 sequences are SEHNR and FQNEAQ (reference sequence). CDR3 size: 15 residues. V lost 5 bases, J lost 3 bases, and 16 bases lay in between. Written as DNA, the CDR3 is TGTGCCAGCAGCCCGTTGGAGGGGGTGTACTATGGCTACACCTTC. Protein: CASSPLEGVYYGYTF.

The chain couples TRBV6-6 to TRBJ2-3, with D possibly TRBD1 on 5 matching bases. Trimming pared 5 bases from V and 0 bases from J, leaving 15 bases between. CDR3 size: 16 residues. The V gene's germline CDR1 is MNHNY and CDR2 SVGAGI (reference sequence). The DNA of the CDR3 is TGTGCCAGCAGTGTCTCTGGGGCCACTAGCACAGATACGCAGTATTTT. Amino acids: CASSVSGATSTDTQYF.

The chain combines TRBV2 with TRBJ2-5, with TRBD2 matching 10 bases. Germline V gene lookup returns CDR1 SNHLY and CDR2 FYNNEI. With 3 bases clipped from V and 3 bases from J, the junction kept 1 base outside the gene matches. The CDR3 runs to 14 residues. CDR3 region: CASSDLAGEETQYF. CDR3 bases: TGTGCCAGCAGTGACCTAGCGGGGGAAGAGACCCAGTACTTC.

This clone was seen more than once but under ten times. This sequence joins TRBV27 and TRBJ2-1; D is undetermined. Germline CDR1 is MNHEY and CDR2 is SMNVEV (reference sequence). CDR3 length equals 11 residues. V shed 7 bases and J shed 5 bases, with 6 bases lying between them. The CDR3 is CASNSNNEQFF. The CDR3 DNA is TGTGCCAGCAATTCCAACAATGAGCAGTTCTTC.

For the CDR3, the DNA is TGTGCCAGTAGTATAGTTGGCAGTTACATCTACAATGAGCAGTTCTTC. This gives the protein CASSIVGSYIYNEQFF. This sequence joins TRBV19 and TRBJ2-1; D is ambiguous. CDR1 LNHDA and CDR2 SQIVND come from the germline V gene (reference sequence). V was pared by 1 base and J by 3 bases, with 13 bases between. The CDR3 runs 16 residues.

CDR3 DNA: TGTGCCAGCAATCCAGGGCTGGGGACTGAAGCTTTCTTT. Residues: CASNPGLGTEAFF. This chain links TRBV27 with TRBJ1-1, with D possibly TRBD1 on 5 matching bases. V was clipped by 7 bases and J by 5 bases, with 14 bases between them. The CDR3 consists of 13 residues. Germline CDR1 and CDR2: MNHEY and SMNVEV (reference sequence).